These 21 T cell receptor beta chains were sequenced from one sample in a study of shared clonotypes between healthy human individuals. Profiling relied on immunoSEQ multiplex PCR, and the TCRdb table lists in-frame clones only, not all of them. Of roughly 1,100,000 clones listed, roughly 80% are singletons. What was sequenced was memory CD4+ T cells sorted from blood. The sample's subset: CD45RA-negative fraction. The receptors derive from a young man in good health.

The chain links TRBV18 to TRBJ1-3; D is unclear. The CDR3 covers 17 residues. V was cut by 1 base and J by 4 bases, with 17 bases left in between. CDR1 and CDR2 from the germline V gene are KGHSH and LQKENI. The CDR3 loop reads CASSPRSKEVTGNTIYF. For the CDR3, the DNA is TGTGCCAGCTCACCACGGAGCAAAGAGGTTACGGGAAACACCATATATTTT.

V and J are TRBV2 and TRBJ1-1; tentatively, D is TRBD1 (5 bases). The germline V gene has CDR1 SNHLY and CDR2 FYNNEI. This CDR3 has 14 amino acids. Trimming took off 6 bases at V and 6 bases at J, with 17 bases between the two ends. This CDR3 is CASRTEVLVPEAFF. In nucleotides, the CDR3 is TGTGCCAGCAGGACAGAAGTATTGGTACCTGAAGCTTTCTTT.

V is TRBV7-9 and J is TRBJ2-7; 15 bases are a match to TRBD2. Germline loops: CDR1 SEHNR, CDR2 FQNEAQ (reference sequence). The CDR3 spans 17 residues. V trimming: 5 bases; J trimming: 6 bases; junction bases outside the gene matches: 11. DNA for the CDR3: TGTGCCAGCAGCCCCGGACTAGCGGGAGGGCTTAAGGGCGAGCAGTACTTC. Amino acid sequence: CASSPGLAGGLKGEQYF. Combining the CDR3 with reference TRBV7-9 and TRBJ2-7 gives the whole variable domain DTGVSQNPRHKITKRGQNVTFRCDPISEHNRLYWYRQTLGQGPEFLTYFQNEAQLEKSRLLSDRFSAERPKGSFSTLEIQRTEQGDSAMYLCASSPGLAGGLKGEQYFGPGTRLTVT.

J is TRBJ2-1 and V is TRBV5-5, with TRBD2 matching over 9 bases. The ends lost 6 bases at V and 5 bases at J; junction bases unmatched: 9. The CDR3 covers 15 residues. The V gene's germline CDR1 is SGHKS and CDR2 YYEKEE (reference sequence). The CDR3 nucleotides are TGTGCCAGCAACGTACTAGCGGGTTCTAACAATGAGCAGTTCTTC. Protein sequence: CASNVLAGSNNEQFF.

The chain combines TRBV10-1 with TRBJ2-6; D gene uncertain. CDR1 WNHNN and CDR2 SYGVQD come from the germline V gene (reference sequence). The length of the CDR3 is 18 residues. The chain's CDR3 is CAAVRAQVAQSRANVLTF. CDR3 coding DNA: TGCGCAGCAGTCCGCGCCCAAGTCGCACAAAGTCGGGCCAACGTCCTGACTTTC.

The rearrangement links TRBV5-1 to TRBJ2-2, with 8 nucleotides matching TRBD1. Germline CDR1 is SGHRS and CDR2 is YFSETQ. With 4 bases clipped from V and 6 bases from J, the junction kept 5 bases outside the gene matches. The CDR3 consists of 14 residues. CDR3 residues: CASSPSTGAGELFF. CDR3 bases: TGCGCCAGCAGCCCTTCGACAGGGGCCGGGGAGCTGTTTTTT. Based on the CDR3 plus reference TRBV5-1 and TRBJ2-2, the full variable domain is KAGVTQTPRYLIKTRGQQVTLSCSPISGHRSVSWYQQTPGQGLQFLFEYFSETQRNKGNFPGRFSGRQFSNSRSEMNVSTLELGDSALYLCASSPSTGAGELFFGEGSRLTVL.

CDR3 sequence (DNA): TGTGCCAGCAGCTTAATGGCAGGCCTTACCGATCCTGGCTACACCTTC. Translation: CASSLMAGLTDPGYTF. V usage is TRBV7-6 and J usage is TRBJ1-2; the D is unclear. Germline V gives CDR1 SGHVS, CDR2 FNYEAQ. Trimming removed 2 bases at V and 7 bases at J, with 20 bases between. The CDR3 has 16 amino acids.

The chain links TRBV2 to TRBJ2-5; D is unresolved. Germline assignment: CDR1 SNHLY and CDR2 FYNNEI. Trimming cost V 0 bases and J 6 bases, with 11 bases left between them. The CDR3 is 14 residues long. The CDR3 nucleotides read TGTGCCAGCAGTGAAGCGGTCGGAGTGAAGACCCAGTACTTC. Translating gives CASSEAVGVKTQYF.

The chain carries TRBV6-1 and TRBJ1-6, with a tentative D call TRBD1 (5 bases). CDR3 length: 15 amino acids. From germline, CDR1 is MNHNS and CDR2 SASEGT. Deletions cut 4 bases from V and 7 bases from J, with 14 bases between. CDR3 nucleotides: TGTGCCAGCAGTGTCTCCGGTGGGGGAAATTCACCCCTCCACTTT. As protein: CASSVSGGGNSPLHF.

The rearrangement links TRBV5-1 to TRBJ1-3; the D gene is possibly TRBD1 (5 bases). V was cut by 0 bases and J by 8 bases, with 18 bases left in between. Germline CDR1 SGHRS, CDR2 YFSETQ. The CDR3 has 16 amino acids. This chain's CDR3 is CASSLGDGGTGHTIYF. In nucleotides, the CDR3 is TGCGCCAGCAGCTTGGGCGATGGGGGGACCGGACACACCATATATTTT. Using reference TRBV5-1 and TRBJ1-3 for the parts outside the CDR3, the full variable domain is KAGVTQTPRYLIKTRGQQVTLSCSPISGHRSVSWYQQTPGQGLQFLFEYFSETQRNKGNFPGRFSGRQFSNSRSEMNVSTLELGDSALYLCASSLGDGGTGHTIYFGEGSWLTVV.

The rearrangement joins TRBV29-1 to TRBJ1-1; 9 bases map to TRBD1. The CDR3 is 13 amino acids. V was clipped by 7 bases and J by 5 bases; unmatched bases: 8. The germline V gene has CDR1 SQVTM and CDR2 ANQGSEA. The chain's CDR3 is CSGTTGGGTEAFF. The CDR3 coding sequence is TGCAGCGGTACGACAGGGGGAGGAACTGAAGCTTTCTTT.

The rearrangement joins TRBV10-1 to TRBJ2-1; 10 bases map to TRBD2. The CDR3 spans 14 residues. Germline assignment: CDR1 WNHNN and CDR2 SYGVQD (reference sequence). The trim removed 4 bases at V and 6 bases at J, leaving 3 bases unmatched. CDR3 sequence (DNA): TGCGCCAGCAGTGTTAGCGGGGGGCCCAATGAGCAGTTCTTC. This gives the protein CASSVSGGPNEQFF.

Only a few counts were recorded for this clone. V is TRBV23-1 and J is TRBJ2-7; D not resolved. TRBV23-1 is filed as an ORF, its function uncertain. The V end was cut by 3 bases, the J end by 10 bases, with 1 base between. The CDR3 has 8 amino acids. The CDR3 is CASSHQYF. The CDR3 nucleotides read TGCGCCAGCAGTCATCAGTACTTC.

The chain has TRBV18 and TRBJ2-7, with TRBD2 matching 9 bases. Losses at the gene ends were 1 base for V and 3 bases for J; bases not matched to a gene: 10. CDR1 is KGHSH, CDR2 LQKENI, per germline. The CDR3 is 17 residues long. CDR3 bases: TGTGCCAGCTCACCACGACAGTCGCGGACTAGCGTCTACGAGCAGTACTTC. It is translated as CASSPRQSRTSVYEQYF.

V gene TRBV28 combines with J gene TRBJ2-7, with no clear D. Trimming took off 6 bases at V and 1 base at J, with 13 bases between the two ends. The CDR3 has 14 residues. Germline V CDR1 and CDR2: MDHEN, SYDVKM. The CDR3 loop is CASRLGRQSYEQYF. As DNA, the CDR3 is TGTGCCAGCAGGCTTGGAAGGCAGTCCTACGAGCAGTACTTC.

The gene calls are TRBV5-1 and TRBJ2-7, with 8 bases matching TRBD2. This CDR3 is built from 16 residues. Germline V gene lookup returns CDR1 SGHRS and CDR2 YFSETQ. V was pared by 4 bases and J by 2 bases, with 11 bases of the junction left unmatched. The CDR3 region is CASSPSFAREAYEQYF. The CDR3 nucleotides are TGCGCCAGCAGCCCGTCCTTCGCGCGGGAGGCCTACGAGCAGTACTTC.

This clone was found a few times. Other nucleotide sequences from this sample produce the same CDR3. The chain has TRBV9 and TRBJ2-1; D uncertain. With 0 bases removed from V and 3 bases from J, the gap between germline ends came to 4 bases. This CDR3 is built from 13 residues. CDR1 and CDR2 from the germline V gene are SGDLS and YYNGEE. The CDR3 DNA is TGTGCCAGCAGCGTAGGCGACTACAATGAGCAGTTCTTC. It specifies CASSVGDYNEQFF.

The chain joins TRBV9 to TRBJ2-3; D tentatively fits TRBD1 or TRBD2 (5 bases each). The CDR3 sequence is 13 residues long. Germline V CDR1 and CDR2: SGDLS, YYNGEE. V lost 0 bases to trimming and J lost 6 bases, with 8 bases between them. CDR3 DNA: TGTGCCAGCAGCGTAGGAGGGGAGGATACGCAGTATTTT. It codes for CASSVGGEDTQYF.

Details on this clone: A junction boundary mismatches the germline segment, possibly from a read error. Within the sample, other DNA sequences also encode this same CDR3. The chain uses TRBV2 and TRBJ1-2, with TRBD1 identical over 10 bases. The germline CDR1 and CDR2 sequences are SNHLY and FYNNEI. The CDR3 contains 16 residues. CDR3 nucleotides: TGCGCCAGCAGTAGGACAGGGGGTGCAACTAACTATGGCTACACCTTC. Its translation is CASSRTGGATNYGYTF.

On this clone itself: Other DNA sequences within the sample encode an identical CDR3. V gene TRBV30 combines with J gene TRBJ1-5, with D unclear. CDR1 GTSNPN and CDR2 SVGIG come from the germline V gene (reference sequence). V was trimmed by 2 bases and J by 7 bases, leaving 12 bases between them. The CDR3 is made up of 13 amino acids. CDR3 residues: CAWSQGSGQPQHF. CDR3 DNA: TGTGCCTGGAGTCAAGGGTCGGGCCAGCCCCAGCATTTT.

The rearrangement links TRBV30 to TRBJ2-2; D may match TRBD1 or TRBD2 (5 bases each). Germline CDR1 GTSNPN, CDR2 SVGIG (reference sequence). The CDR3 is 11 residues long. V shed 2 bases and J shed 15 bases, with 13 bases lying between them. The CDR3 here is CAWSRWGSVFF. As DNA, the CDR3 is TGTGCCTGGAGTAGGTGGGGGTCGGTGTTTTTT.